This T cell receptor beta chain was captured by sequencing in a study of CD8 T cells in Susac syndrome. Deletions cut 2 bases from V and 5 bases from J, with 16 bases between. Germline CDR1 and CDR2: SGHDT and YYEEEE. There are 15 residues in the CDR3. Random hexamers were used to reverse transcribe an amount of about 0.5 to 1 ug RNA. Each CDR3 protein gets one entry after TCRdb re-called the immunoSEQ multiplex PCR reads with MiXCR. The sample has about 180,000 distinct CDR3 sequences, 85% to 95% seen once. Sequencing of TCR beta was performed on blood CD8+ and CD4+ T cells. Sequenced material: CD8+ T cells from PBMCs. This receptor was taken from a human donor with multiple sclerosis. V and J are TRBV5-6 and TRBJ1-1; D possibly corresponds to TRBD1 (5 bases). CDR3 in amino acids: CASSFGGHRRTEAFF. CDR3 sequence (DNA): TGTGCCAGCAGCTTCGGTGGACACCGAAGGACTGAAGCTTTCTTT.